The clone carrying this TCR beta chain was recorded many times. The antigen is unknown. The sample comes from a study of post-analysis software for immune sequencing data. Study findings and constraints: In patients, about five TRBV segments were more frequent than in controls, with TRBV5-6, TRBV5-1 and TRBV20-1 among them. Same-batch preparations were strongly co-clustered by F measure.

The CDR3 consists of 12 residues. CDR1 and CDR2 from the germline V gene are SEHNR and FQNEAQ (reference sequence). Trimming cost V 5 bases and J 5 bases, with 10 bases left between them. Unique molecular identifiers were present in the TCR beta cDNA libraries. From the PCR reads, TCRdb called clonotypes with MiXCR, one entry per CDR3 protein. The repertoire holds some 500,000 distinct CDR3 sequences, with roughly 45% as singletons. This sequence originates from a girl aged 5-17 years with multiple sclerosis. The genes are TRBV7-9 and TRBJ2-7; D is possibly TRBD2 (5 bases). Sequencing input: blood. CDR3 amino acids: CASSPGVDEQYF. CDR3 DNA sequence: TGTGCCAGCAGCCCCGGGGTTGACGAGCAGTACTTC. Filled out from reference TRBV7-9 and TRBJ2-7, the complete variable domain reads DTGVSQNPRHKITKRGQNVTFRCDPISEHNRLYWYRQTLGQGPEFLTYFQNEAQLEKSRLLSDRFSAERPKGSFSTLEIQRTEQGDSAMYLCASSPGVDEQYFGPGTRLTVT.